The T cell receptor beta chain described here comes from a study of post-analysis software for immune sequencing data. Study at large: As for disease course, relapsing-remitting, secondary progressive and progressive-relapsing multiple sclerosis were all included.

Researchers reported that TCR beta cDNA libraries carried unique molecular identifiers. T cells numbering roughly 0.95 to 11 million gave rise to about 490,000 cDNA molecules. TCRdb called the PCR reads again in MiXCR, with one record for every CDR3 protein. The table includes fewer than 850,000 distinct CDR3 sequences, around 42% detected once. As regards this clonotype: The antigen is not known.

General observations from the study: With TRBV5-6, TRBV5-1 and TRBV20-1 included, about five TRBV segments were more frequent in patients than in controls. Pronounced co-clustering by F measure was evident among identically batched samples. Diversity measured as normalized Chao1 was significantly lower in multiple sclerosis patients than in controls.

The V gene end was trimmed by 4 bases and the J gene end by 4 bases; junction bases not matched to a gene: 8. CDR1 and CDR2 from the germline V gene are MNHEY and SVGAGI. The CDR3 contains 16 residues. This sequence was found in a girl aged 10 to 17 with multiple sclerosis. Material for sequencing was blood. This chain links TRBV6-5 with TRBJ1-5, with 9 bases aligning to TRBD1. CDR3 loop: CASSSTTGGLNQPQHF. CDR3 bases: TGTGCCAGCAGTTCGACGACAGGGGGATTGAATCAGCCCCAGCATTTT.